This TCR beta chain was recovered during a study of control samples from healthy donors and cancer patients (dated by TCRdb to the early 2020s). This clone was detected only once. No cognate antigen has been identified for it. Nothing much larger sits one base from this clone, and base qualities are not available. The method was the immunoSEQ multiplex PCR assay. Entries here come from immuneACCESS through TCRdb and include only in-frame sequences with V and J called. Some clones fail to appear in such tables; in the studies checked, an unresolved V gene covers under half of the shortfall, and the cause of the remainder is unknown. The sample table lists around 55,000 clones, 95% to 97% of them with a count of one. Of the sample, approximately 1% falls within the top ten clones. Between the V and J ends, shortened by 0 bases and 0 bases respectively, the junction contains 12 bases. From the cysteine up to the phenylalanine, the CDR3 has a length of 17 residues. Only CDR3 DNA is held: 51 bases, read in frame from base 1.

The chain couples TRBV6-7 to TRBJ1-5; the D gene assignment is ambiguous. TRBV6-7 is sorted into the ORF group, with uncertain function. Sequences were obtained from blood. The clonotype originates from a woman between 18 and 30 years old in good health. The DNA sequence is as follows: TGTGCCAGCAGTTACTCAGGGTACAGTTATAGCAATCAGCCCCAGCATTTT. Its product reads: CASSYSGYSYSNQPQHF.